The rows below give T cell receptor beta chains drawn from one sample of a study of cytomegalovirus exposure and HLA in healthy donors. Data came from immunoSEQ multiplex PCR; TCRdb stores just in-frame clones and leaves some out. The table includes fewer than 130,000 clones, 89% detected once. Input material: PBMCs. Every receptor here comes from a woman younger than 35 in good health and CMV-seronegative. CDR3s include the opening cysteine and the closing phenylalanine or tryptophan. The D gene is left open where the match is weak. For some rows the clone size is stated as once, few or many, or as a class when expanded; others skip it.

d_call	clone_size	v_call	j_call	cdr3_nt	cdr3_aa
NA	once	TRBV28	TRBJ1-4	TGTGCCAGCAGTTTTAGCGGGCCTCTGGGTGAAAAACTGTTTTTT	CASSFSGPLGEKLFF
TRBD1	NA	TRBV29-1	TRBJ2-1	TGCAGCGTTGGGCAGGGGGATTACAATGAGCAGTTCTTC	CSVGQGDYNEQFF
TRBD2	NA	TRBV28	TRBJ2-7	TGTGCCAGCAGTTCTCCACTCGATAATAGCGGGAGGATTCCCTACGAGCAGTACTTC	CASSSPLDNSGRIPYEQYF
NA	NA	TRBV15	TRBJ2-1	TGTGCCACCAGCAGAGCCGGGCGGGACCCCTCCAATGAGCAGTTCTTC	CATSRAGRDPSNEQFF
NA	NA	TRBV4-3	TRBJ2-5	TGCGCCAGCAGCCACACCGAAGGGGAAGGGACCCAGTACTTC	CASSHTEGEGTQYF
TRBD1	NA	TRBV2	TRBJ1-4	TGTGCCAGCAGTGAATGGGGGACAGGGGGCGAAAAACTGTTTTTT	CASSEWGTGGEKLFF
NA	NA	TRBV28	TRBJ1-4	TGTGCCAGCAGTTTAGGGGGGAGGGAAAAACTGTTTTTT	CASSLGGREKLFF
NA	NA	TRBV6-1	TRBJ1-4	TGTGCCAGCAGCAGAGAAGGGGGTGAAAAACTGTTTTTT	CASSREGGEKLFF
NA	once	TRBV7-6	TRBJ1-2	TGTGCCAGCAGCTTAGGTTCCGGGGGGTCGGGGTACTATGGCTACACCTTC	CASSLGSGGSGYYGYTF
TRBD2	NA	TRBV5-1	TRBJ2-1	TGCGCCAGCGGGACCCCTAGCGGGGGGCCCCATGAGCAGTTCTTC	CASGTPSGGPHEQFF
NA	NA	TRBV7-9	TRBJ2-5	TGTGCCAGCAGTTTTCAGGACCAAGAGACCCAGTACTTC	CASSFQDQETQYF
TRBD1	NA	TRBV11-2	TRBJ1-2	TGTGCCAGCAGCTTAGCTACAGGGGGAGGATATGGCTACACCTTC	CASSLATGGGYGYTF
NA	NA	TRBV11-2	TRBJ2-1	TGTGCCAGCAGCTTAGAACAGGGCCTCAATGAGCAGTTCTTC	CASSLEQGLNEQFF
TRBD2	NA	TRBV28	TRBJ2-5	TGTGCCAGCAGCCAACTAGCGGGAGGGCAAGAGACCCAGTACTTC	CASSQLAGGQETQYF
TRBD2	NA	TRBV7-2	TRBJ2-2	TGTGCCAGCAGCCCAGTCGGGACTAGCGGGAGAACCGGGGAGCTGTTTTTT	CASSPVGTSGRTGELFF
NA	NA	TRBV18	TRBJ1-1	TGTGCCAGCTCACCACCTTACATTGGTGTGAACACTGAAGCTTTCTTT	CASSPPYIGVNTEAFF
TRBD2	NA	TRBV11-2	TRBJ2-3	TGTGCCAGCAGCTTGGTAGCGGGGGGGGGCACAGATACGCAGTATTTT	CASSLVAGGGTDTQYF
NA	once	TRBV6-1	TRBJ1-2	TGTGCCAGCAGTGAAGCCGGAGGGGCGCGGGTCTATGGCTACACCTTC	CASSEAGGARVYGYTF
TRBD1	NA	TRBV7-9	TRBJ2-5	TGTGCCAGCAGCCTCAACGGACAGGGGGTCGAGACCCAGTACTTC	CASSLNGQGVETQYF
NA	NA	TRBV4-1	TRBJ1-4	TGCGCCAGCAGCCGATCCACCCTCGCCTCAGATGAAAAACTGTTTTTT	CASSRSTLASDEKLFF